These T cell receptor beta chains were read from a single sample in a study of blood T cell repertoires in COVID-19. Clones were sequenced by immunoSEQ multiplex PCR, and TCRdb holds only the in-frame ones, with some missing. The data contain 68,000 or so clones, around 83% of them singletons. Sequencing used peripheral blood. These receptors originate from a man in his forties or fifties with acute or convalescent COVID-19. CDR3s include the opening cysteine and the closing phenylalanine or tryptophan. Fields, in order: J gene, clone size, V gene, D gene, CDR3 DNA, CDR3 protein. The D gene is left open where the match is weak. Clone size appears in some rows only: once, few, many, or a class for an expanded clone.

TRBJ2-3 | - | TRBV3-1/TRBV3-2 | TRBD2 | TGTGCCAGCACGAGGGGCATCCAGCGGGGGGGAACAGATACGCAGTATTTT | CASTRGIQRGGTDTQYF
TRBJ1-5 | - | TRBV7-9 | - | TGTGCCAGCAGCTTAGCGGCAGACAATCAGCCCCAGCATTTT | CASSLAADNQPQHF
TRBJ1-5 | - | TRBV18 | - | TGTGCCAGCTCCGGGGGGAGTGACAATCAGCCCCAGCATTTT | CASSGGSDNQPQHF
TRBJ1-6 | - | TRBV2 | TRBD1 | TGTGCCAGCAGTGAATGGACAGGGCGCAATTCACCCCTCCACTTT | CASSEWTGRNSPLHF
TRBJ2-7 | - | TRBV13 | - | TGTGCCAGCAGCGATCACCGGGACACAGACCACGAGCAGTACTTC | CASSDHRDTDHEQYF
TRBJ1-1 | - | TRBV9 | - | TGTGCCAGCAGCGTACAGGGGAACACTGAAGCTTTCTTT | CASSVQGNTEAFF
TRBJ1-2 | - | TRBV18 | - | TGTGCCAGCTCACCCTCACAGGGCAAGGGCTACACCTTC | CASSPSQGKGYTF
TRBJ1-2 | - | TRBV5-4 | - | TGTGCCAGCAGCACCAGGGGTTCTAACTATGGCTACACCTTC | CASSTRGSNYGYTF
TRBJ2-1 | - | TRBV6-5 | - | TGTGCCAGCAGTACAGGGATTGCCTCCTACAATGAGCAGTTCTTC | CASSTGIASYNEQFF
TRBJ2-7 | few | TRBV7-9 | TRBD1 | TGTGCCAGCAGCTCTCCGGGACAGGGGTTCTACGAGCAGTACTTC | CASSSPGQGFYEQYF
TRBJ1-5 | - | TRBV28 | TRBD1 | TGTGCCAGCATTGTTTCAGGGGGCTATGGAGATCAGCCCCAGCATTTT | CASIVSGGYGDQPQHF
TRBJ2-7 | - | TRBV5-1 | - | TGCGCCAGCAGCTTGGTTGCCGGGAACCCCTACGAGCAGTACTTC | CASSLVAGNPYEQYF
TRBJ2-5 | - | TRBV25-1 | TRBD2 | TGTGCCAGCAGTGATCCTTTTAGCGGGAGATGGGAGACCCAGTACTTC | CASSDPFSGRWETQYF
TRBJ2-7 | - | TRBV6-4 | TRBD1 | TGTGCCAGCAGTAACCCCGGGACAGGGGTCGACGAGCAGTACTTC | CASSNPGTGVDEQYF
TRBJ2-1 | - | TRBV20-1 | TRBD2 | TGCAGTGCTAGTTTCGCGGGGGGGTACAATGAGCAGTTCTTC | CSASFAGGYNEQFF
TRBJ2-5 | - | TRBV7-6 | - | TGTGCCAGCAGCTTAGTGGGTGACCGAGGACAAGAGACCCAGTACTTC | CASSLVGDRGQETQYF
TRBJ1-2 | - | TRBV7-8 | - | TGTGCCAGCAGCTTAGGGCGGAACTCGGGCTACACCTTC | CASSLGRNSGYTF
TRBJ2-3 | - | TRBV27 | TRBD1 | TGTGCCAGCAGTTTACTCAGGGGGTACGATACGCAGTATTTT | CASSLLRGYDTQYF
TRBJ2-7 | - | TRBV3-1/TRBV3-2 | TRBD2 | TGTGCCAGCAGCCAGGGAGGGACTAGCGGGAACCACGAGCAGTACTTC | CASSQGGTSGNHEQYF
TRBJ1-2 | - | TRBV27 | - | TGTGCCAGCAGTCCAGGACCTGCAGGGGGCTACACCTTC | CASSPGPAGGYTF
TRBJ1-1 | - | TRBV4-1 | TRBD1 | TGCGCCAGCAGCCCCCGACAGGGCATGAACACTGAAGCTTTCTTT | CASSPRQGMNTEAFF
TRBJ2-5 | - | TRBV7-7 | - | TGTGCTAGCAGCTTGTCAGGGGATGGCCAAGAGACCCAGTACTTC | CASSLSGDGQETQYF
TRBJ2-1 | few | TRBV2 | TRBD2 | TGTGCCAGCAGTACCCCGGGACTAGGGAATGAGCAGTTCTTC | CASSTPGLGNEQFF
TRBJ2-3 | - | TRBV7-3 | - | TGTGCCAGCGCCGGGGGAGGCCCGGATACGCAGTATTTT | CASAGGGPDTQYF
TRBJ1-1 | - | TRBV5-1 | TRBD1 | TGCGCCAGCAGAGACAGGGGGTGGGCTTTCTTT | CASRDRGWAFF
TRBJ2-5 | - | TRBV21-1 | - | TGTGCCAGCAGCAAAAGGCGGGCGGCGGTGGAAGAGACCCAGTACTTC | CASSKRRAAVEETQYF
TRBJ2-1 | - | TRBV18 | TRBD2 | TGTGCCAGCTCCCTGGGACTAGCGGGCGCGTACTTAGTCAATGAGCAGTTCTTC | CASSLGLAGAYLVNEQFF
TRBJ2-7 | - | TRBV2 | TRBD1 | TGTGCCAGCAGTACAGGGACAGTTTTTTCCTACGAGCAGTACTTC | CASSTGTVFSYEQYF
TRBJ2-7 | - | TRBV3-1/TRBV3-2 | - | TGTGCCAGCAGCCGCGCCTCCTACGAGCAGTACTTC | CASSRASYEQYF